Following are 7 T cell receptor beta chains from one sample sequenced in a study of T cells in Graves' hyperthyroidism and ophthalmopathy (dated by TCRdb to 2018 to 2020). Library prep was done by multiplex PCR. Reads for this sample came from an Illumina HiSeq 2000. Amplification of TCR beta CDR3 regions was carried out from RNA transcripts. The TCR CDR3 was subjected to a first round of RT-PCR using the HTBI primer set and the Qiagen OneStep RT-PCR kit. Clones were called with MiXCR by TCRdb after fastp trimmed the public reads at Q25, and only in-frame beta chains were retained. Duplicate CDR3 protein sequences are folded into a single record with the most common DNA and genes. Present in this sample are a few hundred thousand distinct CDR3 sequences, approximately 14% of which were seen just once. The ten largest clones represent about an eighth of the sample. The sample consisted of blood. The receptor source for this set is a woman between 40 and 55 years old with Graves' hyperthyroidism that later progressed to Graves' ophthalmopathy.

Ten or more counts support this clonotype. The rearrangement links TRBV19 to TRBJ2-2; D is unclear. The V gene lost 6 bases and the J gene lost 1 base, with 9 bases spanning the gap. The CDR3 runs 14 residues. The germline V gene encodes CDR1 LNHDA and CDR2 SQIVND (reference sequence). This CDR3 reads CASSVDGNTGELFF. For the CDR3, the DNA is TGTGCCAGTAGCGTAGACGGGAACACCGGGGAGCTGTTTTTT.

The rearrangement uses TRBV9 and TRBJ2-7; 7 positions agree with TRBD2. The CDR3 runs to 14 residues. Germline V gene sequence: CDR1 SGDLS, CDR2 YYNGEE. The trim removed 4 bases at V and 5 bases at J, leaving 9 bases unmatched. The CDR3 nucleotides read TGTGCCAGCAGCACCGAGGGAGGGTCCCACGAGCAGTACTTC. Its translation is CASSTEGGSHEQYF.

The table lists this clonotype with many counts. The chain joins TRBV6-1 to TRBJ1-6; the D is unclear. V was cut by 2 bases and J by 4 bases, with 9 bases left in between. This CDR3 is 15 amino acids long. CDR1 is MNHNS and CDR2 is SASEGT in the germline V gene. The CDR3: CASSEIAEYNSPLHF. The CDR3 DNA sequence: TGTGCCAGCAGTGAAATAGCGGAGTATAATTCACCCCTCCACTTT.

This clonotype occurred a few times. The chain recombines TRBV5-1 with TRBJ2-1; possibly TRBD2 for D (6 bases). The CDR3 loop spans 14 amino acids. Per germline, CDR1 SGHRS and CDR2 YFSETQ. Trimming removed 0 bases at V and 9 bases at J, with 13 bases between. DNA of the CDR3: TGCGCCAGCAGCTTGGCCCCGGGACTGGGTGAGCAGTTCTTC. This encodes CASSLAPGLGEQFF.

This clonotype was observed at least ten times. This rearrangement joins TRBV3-1 to TRBJ1-1; no clear D gene. The V gene lost 1 base and the J gene lost 2 bases, with 11 bases spanning the gap. Germline V gene sequence: CDR1 LGHDT, CDR2 YNNKEL (reference sequence). The CDR3 totals 15 residues. This chain's CDR3 is CASSQGAVVNTEAFF. Written as DNA, the CDR3 is TGTGCCAGCAGCCAAGGGGCAGTAGTTAACACTGAAGCTTTCTTT.

The sample holds many counts of this clonotype. The chain is built from TRBV7-9 and TRBJ2-5; TRBD2 aligns across 13 bases. This CDR3 is built from 15 residues. Germline V lookup: CDR1 SEHNR, CDR2 FQNEAQ (reference sequence). V was clipped by 7 bases and J by 5 bases; unmatched bases: 7. The CDR3 protein is CASTGGLAGHETQYF. For the CDR3, the DNA is TGTGCCAGCACCGGGGGACTAGCGGGACACGAGACCCAGTACTTC.

This clonotype was observed a few times. The chain has TRBV14 and TRBJ2-1, with D unclear. Germline V gene data show CDR1 as SGHDN and CDR2 as FVKESK. V was cut by 1 base and J by 7 bases, with 8 bases left in between. CDR3 length: 13 amino acids. CDR3 nucleotides: TGTGCCAGCAGCCAAGTTCGGTGGAATGAGCAGTTCTTC. Protein sequence: CASSQVRWNEQFF.